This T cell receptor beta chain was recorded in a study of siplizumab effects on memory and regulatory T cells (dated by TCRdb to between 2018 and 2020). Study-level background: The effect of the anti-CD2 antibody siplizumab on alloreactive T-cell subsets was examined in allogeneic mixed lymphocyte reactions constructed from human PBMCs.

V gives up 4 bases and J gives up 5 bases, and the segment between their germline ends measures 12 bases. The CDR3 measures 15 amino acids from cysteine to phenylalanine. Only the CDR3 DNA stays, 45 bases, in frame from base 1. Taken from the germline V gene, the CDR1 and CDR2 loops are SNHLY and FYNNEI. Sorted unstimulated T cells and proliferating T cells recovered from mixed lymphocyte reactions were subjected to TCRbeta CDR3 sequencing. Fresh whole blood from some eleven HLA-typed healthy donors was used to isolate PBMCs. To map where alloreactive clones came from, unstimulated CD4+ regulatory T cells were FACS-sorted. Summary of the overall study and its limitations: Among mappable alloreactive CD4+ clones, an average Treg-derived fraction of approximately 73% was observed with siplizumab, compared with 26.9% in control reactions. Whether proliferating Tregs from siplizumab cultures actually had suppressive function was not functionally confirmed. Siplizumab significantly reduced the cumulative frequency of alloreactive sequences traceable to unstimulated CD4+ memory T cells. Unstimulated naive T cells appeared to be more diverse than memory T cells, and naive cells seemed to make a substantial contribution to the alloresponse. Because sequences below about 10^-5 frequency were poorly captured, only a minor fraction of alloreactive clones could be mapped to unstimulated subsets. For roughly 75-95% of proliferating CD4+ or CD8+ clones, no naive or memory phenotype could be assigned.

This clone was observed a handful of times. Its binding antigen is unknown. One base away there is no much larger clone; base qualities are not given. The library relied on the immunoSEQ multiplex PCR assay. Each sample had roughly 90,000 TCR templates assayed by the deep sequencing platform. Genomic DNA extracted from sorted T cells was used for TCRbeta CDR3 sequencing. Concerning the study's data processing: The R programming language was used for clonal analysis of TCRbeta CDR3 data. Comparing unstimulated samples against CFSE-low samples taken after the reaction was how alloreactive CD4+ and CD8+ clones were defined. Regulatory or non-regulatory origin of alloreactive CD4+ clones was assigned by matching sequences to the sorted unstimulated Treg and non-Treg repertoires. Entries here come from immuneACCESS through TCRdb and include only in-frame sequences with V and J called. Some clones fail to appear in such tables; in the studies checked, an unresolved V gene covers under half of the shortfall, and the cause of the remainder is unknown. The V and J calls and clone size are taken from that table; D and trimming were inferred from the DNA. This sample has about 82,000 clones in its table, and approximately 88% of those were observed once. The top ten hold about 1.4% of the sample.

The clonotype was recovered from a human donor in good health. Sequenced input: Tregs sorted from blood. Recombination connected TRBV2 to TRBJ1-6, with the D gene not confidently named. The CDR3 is CASSASSADNSPLHF. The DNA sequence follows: TGTGCCAGCAGTGCCTCCAGCGCTGATAATTCACCCCTCCACTTT.